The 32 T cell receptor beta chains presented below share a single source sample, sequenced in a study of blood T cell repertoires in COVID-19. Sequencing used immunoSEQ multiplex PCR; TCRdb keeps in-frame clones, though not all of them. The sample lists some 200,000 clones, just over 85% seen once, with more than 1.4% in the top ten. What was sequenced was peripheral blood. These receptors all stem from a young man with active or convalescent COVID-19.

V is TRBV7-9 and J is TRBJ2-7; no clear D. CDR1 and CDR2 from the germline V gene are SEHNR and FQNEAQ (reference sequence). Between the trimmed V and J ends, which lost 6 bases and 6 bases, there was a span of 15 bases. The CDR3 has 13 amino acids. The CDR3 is CASSPPNPSEQYF. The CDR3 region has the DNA TGTGCCAGCAGTCCCCCCAATCCCAGCGAGCAGTACTTC. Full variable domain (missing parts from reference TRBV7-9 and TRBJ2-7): DTGVSQNPRHKITKRGQNVTFRCDPISEHNRLYWYRQTLGQGPEFLTYFQNEAQLEKSRLLSDRFSAERPKGSFSTLEIQRTEQGDSAMYLCASSPPNPSEQYFGPGTRLTVT.

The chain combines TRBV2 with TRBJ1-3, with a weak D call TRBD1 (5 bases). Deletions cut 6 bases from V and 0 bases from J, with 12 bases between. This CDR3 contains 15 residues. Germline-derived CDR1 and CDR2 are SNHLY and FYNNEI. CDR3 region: CASRADTHSGNTIYF. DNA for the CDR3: TGTGCCAGCAGGGCGGACACGCACTCTGGAAACACCATATATTTT.

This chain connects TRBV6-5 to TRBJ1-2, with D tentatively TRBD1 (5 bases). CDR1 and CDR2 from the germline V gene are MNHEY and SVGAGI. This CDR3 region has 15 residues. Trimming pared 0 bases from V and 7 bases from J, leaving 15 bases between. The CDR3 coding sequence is TGTGCCAGCAGTTACTCGGATGGGCAGGGAGGTGGCTACACCTTC. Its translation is CASSYSDGQGGGYTF.

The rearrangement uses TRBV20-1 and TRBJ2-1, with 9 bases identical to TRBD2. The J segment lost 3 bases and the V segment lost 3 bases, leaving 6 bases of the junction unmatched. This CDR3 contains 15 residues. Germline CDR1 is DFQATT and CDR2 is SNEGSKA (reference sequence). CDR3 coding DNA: TGCAGTGCTAGTAAGACTAGCGGATACTACAATGAGCAGTTCTTC. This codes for CSASKTSGYYNEQFF.

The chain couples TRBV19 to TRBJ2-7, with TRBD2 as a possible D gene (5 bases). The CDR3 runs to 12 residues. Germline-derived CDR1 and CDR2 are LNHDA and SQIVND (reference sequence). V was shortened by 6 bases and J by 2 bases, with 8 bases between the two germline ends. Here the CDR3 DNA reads TGTGCCAGTAGCGGGGAACCCTACGAGCAGTACTTC. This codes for CASSGEPYEQYF. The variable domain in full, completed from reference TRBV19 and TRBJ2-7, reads DGGITQSPKYLFRKEGQNVTLSCEQNLNHDAMYWYRQDPGQGLRLIYYSQIVNDFQKGDIAEGYSVSREKKESFPLTVTSAQKNPTAFYLCASSGEPYEQYFGPGTRLTVT.

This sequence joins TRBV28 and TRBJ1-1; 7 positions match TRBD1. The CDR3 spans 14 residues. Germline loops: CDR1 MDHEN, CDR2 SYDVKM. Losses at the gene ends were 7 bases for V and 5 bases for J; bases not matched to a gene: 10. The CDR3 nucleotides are TGTGCCAGCATCAAACAGGGGATGCGGACTGAAGCTTTCTTT. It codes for CASIKQGMRTEAFF.

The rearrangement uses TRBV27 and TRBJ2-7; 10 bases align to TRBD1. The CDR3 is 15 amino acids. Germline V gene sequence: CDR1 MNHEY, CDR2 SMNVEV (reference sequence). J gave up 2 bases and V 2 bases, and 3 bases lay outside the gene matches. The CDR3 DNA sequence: TGTGCCAGCAGTTTAGTTGGGACAGGGGCCTACGAGCAGTACTTC. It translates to CASSLVGTGAYEQYF.

The CDR3 region is CASKHIPLEQYF. As DNA, the CDR3 is TGCGCCAGCAAACACATTCCCCTCGAGCAGTACTTC. J is TRBJ2-7 and V is TRBV10-2, with D unresolved. V shed 7 bases and J shed 6 bases, with 13 bases lying between them. Germline V gene sequence: CDR1 WSHSY, CDR2 SAAADI. The CDR3 runs 12 residues.

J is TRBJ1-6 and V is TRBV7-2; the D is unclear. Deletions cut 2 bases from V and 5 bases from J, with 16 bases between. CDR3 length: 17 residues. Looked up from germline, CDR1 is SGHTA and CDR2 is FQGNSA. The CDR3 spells CASSLSIGGSNNSPLHF. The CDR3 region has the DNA TGTGCCAGCAGCTTAAGTATTGGCGGTTCAAATAATTCACCCCTCCACTTT. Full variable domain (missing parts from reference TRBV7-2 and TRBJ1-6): GAGVSQSPSNKVTEKGKDVELRCDPISGHTALYWYRQSLGQGLEFLIYFQGNSAPDKSGLPSDRFSAERTGGSVSTLTIQRTQQEDSAVYLCASSLSIGGSNNSPLHFGNGTRLTVT.

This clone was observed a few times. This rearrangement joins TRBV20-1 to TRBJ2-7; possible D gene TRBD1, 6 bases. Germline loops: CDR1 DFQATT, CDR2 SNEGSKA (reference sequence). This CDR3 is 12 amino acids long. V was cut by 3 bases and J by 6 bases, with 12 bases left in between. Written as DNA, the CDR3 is TGCAGTGCTAGTCCGACAGGAGCCGAGCAGTACTTC. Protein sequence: CSASPTGAEQYF.

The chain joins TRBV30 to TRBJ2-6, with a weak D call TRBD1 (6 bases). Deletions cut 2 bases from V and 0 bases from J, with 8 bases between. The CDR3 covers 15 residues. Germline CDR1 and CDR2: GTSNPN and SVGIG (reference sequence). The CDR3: CAWSRQDSGANVLTF. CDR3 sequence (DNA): TGTGCCTGGAGTCGACAGGACTCTGGGGCCAACGTCCTGACTTTC.

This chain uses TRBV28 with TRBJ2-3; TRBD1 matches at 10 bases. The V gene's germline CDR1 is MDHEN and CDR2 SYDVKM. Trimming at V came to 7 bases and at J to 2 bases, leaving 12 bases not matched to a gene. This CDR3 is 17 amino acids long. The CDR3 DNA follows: TGTGCCAGCACCCCCGGGCCCGGGACAGGGGACACAGATACGCAGTATTTT. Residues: CASTPGPGTGDTDTQYF.

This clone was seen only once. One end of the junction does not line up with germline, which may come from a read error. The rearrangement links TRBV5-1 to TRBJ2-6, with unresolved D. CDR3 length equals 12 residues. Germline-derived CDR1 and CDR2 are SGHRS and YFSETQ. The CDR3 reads CASSPDRVTFSF. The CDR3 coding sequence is TGCGCCAGCAGCCCCGATCGGGTCACTTTTAGCTTC.

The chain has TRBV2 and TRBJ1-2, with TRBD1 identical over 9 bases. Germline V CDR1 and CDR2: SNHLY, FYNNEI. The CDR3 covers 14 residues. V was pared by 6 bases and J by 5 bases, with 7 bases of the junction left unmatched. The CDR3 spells CASSSDRGRYGYTF. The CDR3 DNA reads TGTGCCAGCAGCTCGGACAGGGGAAGGTATGGCTACACCTTC.

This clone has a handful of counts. The DNA of the CDR3 is TGTGCCAGCAGGGGAGCGCCTGAAGCTTTCTTT. This translates into CASRGAPEAFF. This rearrangement joins TRBV28 to TRBJ1-1; D not resolved. The CDR3 covers 11 residues. Deletions cut 6 bases from V and 6 bases from J, with 8 bases between. Germline values: CDR1 MDHEN, CDR2 SYDVKM.

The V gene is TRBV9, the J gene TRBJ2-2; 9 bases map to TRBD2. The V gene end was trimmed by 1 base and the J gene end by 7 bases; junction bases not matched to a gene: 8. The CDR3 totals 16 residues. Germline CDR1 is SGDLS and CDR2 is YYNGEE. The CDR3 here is CASSVLVSGSIGELFF. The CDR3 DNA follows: TGTGCCAGCAGCGTACTCGTTAGCGGGAGTATCGGGGAGCTGTTTTTT.

As DNA, the CDR3 is TGTGCCAGCAGCTTCCTCATCTATTACTCACCCCTCCACTTT. The encoded protein is CASSFLIYYSPLHF. V gene TRBV7-2 combines with J gene TRBJ1-6; D ambiguous. Deletions cut 3 bases from V and 10 bases from J, with 13 bases between. There are 14 residues in the CDR3. The germline V gene has CDR1 SGHTA and CDR2 FQGNSA.

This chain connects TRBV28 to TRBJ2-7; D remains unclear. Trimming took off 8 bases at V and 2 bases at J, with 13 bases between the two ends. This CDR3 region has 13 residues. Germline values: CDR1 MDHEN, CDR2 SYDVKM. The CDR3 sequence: CASLSLRTYEQYF. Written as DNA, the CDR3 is TGTGCCAGCCTATCCTTGCGCACCTACGAGCAGTACTTC.

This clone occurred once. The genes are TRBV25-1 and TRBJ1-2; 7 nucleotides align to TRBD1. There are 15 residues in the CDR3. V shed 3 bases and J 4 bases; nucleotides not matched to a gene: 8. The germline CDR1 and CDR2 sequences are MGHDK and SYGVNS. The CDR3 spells CASSEGGGQSYGYTF. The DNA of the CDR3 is TGTGCCAGCAGTGAGGGTGGGGGACAGAGCTATGGCTACACCTTC.

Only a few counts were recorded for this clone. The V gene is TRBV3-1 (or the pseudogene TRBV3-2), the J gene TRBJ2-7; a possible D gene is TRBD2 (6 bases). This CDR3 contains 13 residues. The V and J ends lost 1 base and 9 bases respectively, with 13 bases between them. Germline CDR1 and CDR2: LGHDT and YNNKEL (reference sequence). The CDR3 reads CASSQGTLAVQYF. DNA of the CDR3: TGTGCCAGCAGCCAAGGGACACTAGCCGTGCAGTACTTC.

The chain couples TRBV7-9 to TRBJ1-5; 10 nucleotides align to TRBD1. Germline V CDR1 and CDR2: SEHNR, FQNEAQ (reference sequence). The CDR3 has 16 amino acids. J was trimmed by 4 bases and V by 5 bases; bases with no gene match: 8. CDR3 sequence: CASSLGQGVGNQPQHF. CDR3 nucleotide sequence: TGTGCCAGCAGCCTCGGACAGGGGGTTGGTAATCAGCCCCAGCATTTT.

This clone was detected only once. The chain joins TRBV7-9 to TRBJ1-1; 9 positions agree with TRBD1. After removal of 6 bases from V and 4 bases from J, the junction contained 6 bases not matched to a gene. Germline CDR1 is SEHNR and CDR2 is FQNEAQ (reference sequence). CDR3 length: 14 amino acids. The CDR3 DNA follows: TGTGCCAGCAGAAGGGACAGGGTGAGCACTGAAGCTTTCTTT. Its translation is CASRRDRVSTEAFF.

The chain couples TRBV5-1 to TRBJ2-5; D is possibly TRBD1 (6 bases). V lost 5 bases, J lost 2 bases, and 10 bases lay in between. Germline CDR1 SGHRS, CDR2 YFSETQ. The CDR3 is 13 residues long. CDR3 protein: CASRRTDQETQYF. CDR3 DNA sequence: TGCGCCAGCAGGAGGACAGATCAAGAGACCCAGTACTTC.

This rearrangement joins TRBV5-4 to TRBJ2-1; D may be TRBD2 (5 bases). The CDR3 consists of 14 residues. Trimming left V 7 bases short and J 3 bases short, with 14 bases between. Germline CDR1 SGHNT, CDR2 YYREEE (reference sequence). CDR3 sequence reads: CASGESAGYNEQFF. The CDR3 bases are TGTGCCAGCGGGGAGAGTGCAGGCTACAATGAGCAGTTCTTC.

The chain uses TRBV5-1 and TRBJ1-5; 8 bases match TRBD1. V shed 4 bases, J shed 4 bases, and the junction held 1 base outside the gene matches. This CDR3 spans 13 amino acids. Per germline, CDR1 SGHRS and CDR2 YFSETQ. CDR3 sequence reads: CASSRDRNQPQHF. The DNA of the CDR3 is TGCGCCAGCAGCCGGGACAGGAATCAGCCCCAGCATTTT. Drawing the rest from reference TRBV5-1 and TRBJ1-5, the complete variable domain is KAGVTQTPRYLIKTRGQQVTLSCSPISGHRSVSWYQQTPGQGLQFLFEYFSETQRNKGNFPGRFSGRQFSNSRSEMNVSTLELGDSALYLCASSRDRNQPQHFGDGTRLSIL.

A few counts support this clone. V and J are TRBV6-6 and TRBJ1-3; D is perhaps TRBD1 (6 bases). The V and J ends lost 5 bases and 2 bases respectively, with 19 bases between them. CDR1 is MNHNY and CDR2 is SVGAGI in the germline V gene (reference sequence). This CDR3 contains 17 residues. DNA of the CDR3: TGTGCCAGCAGTCTTACCTTGTGGGGGGGCACTGGAAACACCATATATTTT. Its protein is CASSLTLWGGTGNTIYF.

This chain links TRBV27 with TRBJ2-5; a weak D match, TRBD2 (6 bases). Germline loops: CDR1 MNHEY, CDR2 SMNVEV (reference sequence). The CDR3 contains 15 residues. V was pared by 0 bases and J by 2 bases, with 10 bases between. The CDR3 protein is CASSLSPTRQETQYF. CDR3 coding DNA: TGTGCCAGCAGTTTATCGCCGACTAGGCAAGAGACCCAGTACTTC.

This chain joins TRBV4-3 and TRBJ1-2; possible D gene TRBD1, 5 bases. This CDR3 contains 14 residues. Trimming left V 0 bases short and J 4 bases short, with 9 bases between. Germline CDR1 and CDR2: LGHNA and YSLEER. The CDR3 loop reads CASSQETVAYGYTF. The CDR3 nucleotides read TGCGCCAGCAGCCAAGAGACAGTGGCCTATGGCTACACCTTC.

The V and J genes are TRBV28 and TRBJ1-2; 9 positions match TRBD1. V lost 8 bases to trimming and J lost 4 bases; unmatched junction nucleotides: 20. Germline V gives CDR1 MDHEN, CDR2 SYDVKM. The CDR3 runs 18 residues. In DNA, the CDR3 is TGTGCCAGCGGACTACAGGACAGGGGCCGAAGGAGTCTCTATGGCTACACCTTC. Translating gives CASGLQDRGRRSLYGYTF.

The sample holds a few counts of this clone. The CDR3 here is CASSQDLNTGELFF. Here the CDR3 DNA reads TGTGCCAGCAGCCAAGACTTGAACACCGGGGAGCTGTTTTTT. V and J are TRBV3-1 (or the pseudogene TRBV3-2) and TRBJ2-2; D is unclear. Trimming cost V 0 bases and J 1 base, with 3 bases left between them. CDR1 is LGHDT, CDR2 YNNKEL, per germline (reference sequence). The CDR3 consists of 14 residues.

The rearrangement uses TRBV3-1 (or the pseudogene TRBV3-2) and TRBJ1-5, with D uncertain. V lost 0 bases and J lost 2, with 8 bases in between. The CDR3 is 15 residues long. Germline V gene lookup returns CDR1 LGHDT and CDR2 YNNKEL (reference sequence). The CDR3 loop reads CASSQDARGNQPQHF. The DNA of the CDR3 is TGTGCCAGCAGCCAAGACGCACGGGGCAATCAGCCCCAGCATTTT.

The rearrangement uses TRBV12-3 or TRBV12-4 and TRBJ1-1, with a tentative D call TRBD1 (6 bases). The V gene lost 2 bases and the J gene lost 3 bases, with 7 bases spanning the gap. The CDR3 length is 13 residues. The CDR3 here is CASSLSGDTEAFF. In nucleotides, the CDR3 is TGTGCCAGCAGTTTATCAGGGGACACTGAAGCTTTCTTT.